This TCR beta chain derives from a study of shared clonotypes between healthy human individuals. Between the trimmed V and J ends, which lost 4 bases and 5 bases, there was a span of 24 bases. Germline V CDR1 and CDR2: SGHRS, YFSETQ. CDR3 length equals 18 residues. Clones were sequenced by immunoSEQ multiplex PCR, and TCRdb holds only the in-frame ones, with some missing. The sample consists of roughly 2,300,000 clones, 80% to 95% of them appearing once. The TCR comes from a man between 18 and 29 years old in good health. Some clones in this sample may be carry-over from other donors' samples. This chain uses TRBV5-1 with TRBJ2-2, with D unclear. Sequencing input: naive CD4+ T cells from PBMCs. As to subset: CD45RA+ positively selected. The CDR3 bases are TGCGCCAGCAGCAACCTTGGTGTCCCTTTTGATTCTACCGGGGAGCTGTTTTTT. Translated: CASSNLGVPFDSTGELFF.